This T cell receptor beta chain was retrieved from a study of blood T cell repertoires in COVID-19. About the research overall: The samples span acute and convalescent COVID-19 from the United States, Italy and Spain.

As handled by the study authors: It was from reference gene primer amplification that nucleated cell counts were estimated. Assay used: immunoSEQ multiplex PCR; TCRdb lists only in-frame clones, some missing. V and J calls and clone size are copied from that table; D and trimming were computed from the DNA. The table shows approximately 70,000 clones, with 90% to 95% occurring only once. V lost 5 bases, J lost 2 bases, and 4 bases stayed unmatched. The CDR3 has 13 residues. Germline CDR1 is GTSNPN and CDR2 is SVGIG (reference sequence). Seattle patient enrollment occurred during active infection, with longitudinal follow-up thereafter.

Sequencing was performed on peripheral blood. This receptor was identified in a man between 45 and 60 years old with COVID-19, enrolled during active disease. This chain joins TRBV30 and TRBJ2-7; 9 positions match TRBD1. The CDR3 DNA sequence: TGTGCCTGGGGGACAGGGAGCCCCTACGAGCAGTACTTC. Translation: CAWGTGSPYEQYF.